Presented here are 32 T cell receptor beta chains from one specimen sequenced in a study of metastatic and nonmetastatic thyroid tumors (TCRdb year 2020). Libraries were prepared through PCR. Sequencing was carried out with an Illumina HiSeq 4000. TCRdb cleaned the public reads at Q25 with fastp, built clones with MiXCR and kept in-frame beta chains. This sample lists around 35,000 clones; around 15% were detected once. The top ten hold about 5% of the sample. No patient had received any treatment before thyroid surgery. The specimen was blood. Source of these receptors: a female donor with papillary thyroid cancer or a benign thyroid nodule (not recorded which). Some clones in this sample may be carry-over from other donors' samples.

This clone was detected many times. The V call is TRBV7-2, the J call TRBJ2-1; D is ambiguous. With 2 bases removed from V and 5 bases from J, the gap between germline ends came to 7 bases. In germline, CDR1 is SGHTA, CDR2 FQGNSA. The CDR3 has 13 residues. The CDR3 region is CASSLRQDNEQFF. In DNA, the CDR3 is TGTGCCAGCAGCTTAAGACAAGACAATGAGCAGTTCTTC.

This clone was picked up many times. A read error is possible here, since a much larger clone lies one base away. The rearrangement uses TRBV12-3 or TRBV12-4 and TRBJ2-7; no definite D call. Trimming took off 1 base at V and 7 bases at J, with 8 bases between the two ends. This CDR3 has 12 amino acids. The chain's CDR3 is CASSLGPREQYF. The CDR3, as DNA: TGTGCCAGCAGTTTAGGTCCAAGGGAGCAGTACTTC.

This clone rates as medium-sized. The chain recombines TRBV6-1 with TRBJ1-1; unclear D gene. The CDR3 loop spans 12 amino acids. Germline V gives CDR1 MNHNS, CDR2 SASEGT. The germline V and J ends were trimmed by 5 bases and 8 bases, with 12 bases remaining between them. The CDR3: CASSFTTGEAFF. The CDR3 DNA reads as TGTGCCAGCAGTTTTACCACGGGAGAAGCTTTCTTT.

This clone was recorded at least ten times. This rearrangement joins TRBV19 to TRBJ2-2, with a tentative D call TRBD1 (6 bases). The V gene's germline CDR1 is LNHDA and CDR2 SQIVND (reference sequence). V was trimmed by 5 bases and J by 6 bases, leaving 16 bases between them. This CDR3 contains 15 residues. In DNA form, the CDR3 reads TGTGCCAGTAGTTTCAGGGGAGCTGAGGCCGGGGAGCTGTTTTTT. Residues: CASSFRGAEAGELFF.

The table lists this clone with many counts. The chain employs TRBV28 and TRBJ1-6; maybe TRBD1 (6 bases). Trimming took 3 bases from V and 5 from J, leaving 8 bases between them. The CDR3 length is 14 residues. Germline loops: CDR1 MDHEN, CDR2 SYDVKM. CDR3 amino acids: CASSFQGNNSPLHF. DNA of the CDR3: TGTGCCAGCAGTTTTCAGGGGAATAATTCACCCCTCCACTTT.

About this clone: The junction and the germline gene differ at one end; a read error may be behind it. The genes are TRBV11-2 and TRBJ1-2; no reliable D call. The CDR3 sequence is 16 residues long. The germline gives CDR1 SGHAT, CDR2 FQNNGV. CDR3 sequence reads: CASSLERCGSSYGYTF. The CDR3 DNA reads TGTGCCAGCAGCTTAGAGCGATGTGGAAGTAGCTATGGATACACCTTC.

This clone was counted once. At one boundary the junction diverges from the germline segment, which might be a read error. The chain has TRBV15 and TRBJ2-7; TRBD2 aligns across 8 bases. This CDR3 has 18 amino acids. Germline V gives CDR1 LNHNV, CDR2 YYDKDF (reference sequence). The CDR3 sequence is CATIRDIWGLGLHYEQYF. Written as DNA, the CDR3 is TGTGCCACCATCAGAGATATCTGGGGACTAGGCCTACACTACGAGCAGTACTTC.

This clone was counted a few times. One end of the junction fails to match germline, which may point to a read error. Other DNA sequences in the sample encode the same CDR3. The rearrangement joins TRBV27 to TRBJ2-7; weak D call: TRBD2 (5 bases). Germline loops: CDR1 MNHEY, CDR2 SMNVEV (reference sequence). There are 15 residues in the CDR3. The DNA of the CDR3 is TGTGCCAGCAGTCGATCTTGGACTGTCTCCTACAAGCAGTACTTC. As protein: CASSRSWTVSYKQYF.

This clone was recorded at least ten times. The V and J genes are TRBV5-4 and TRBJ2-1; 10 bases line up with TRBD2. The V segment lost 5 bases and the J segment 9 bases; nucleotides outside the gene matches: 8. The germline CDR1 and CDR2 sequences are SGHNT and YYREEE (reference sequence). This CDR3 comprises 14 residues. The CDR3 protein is CASRASGSSSEQFF. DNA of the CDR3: TGTGCCAGCAGAGCTAGCGGGAGCTCCTCTGAGCAGTTCTTC. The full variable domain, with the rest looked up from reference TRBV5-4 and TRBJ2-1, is ETGVTQSPTHLIKTRGQQVTLRCSSQSGHNTVSWYQQALGQGPQFIFQYYREEENGRGNFPPRFSGLQFPNYSSELNVNALELDDSALYLCASRASGSSSEQFFGPGTRLTVL.

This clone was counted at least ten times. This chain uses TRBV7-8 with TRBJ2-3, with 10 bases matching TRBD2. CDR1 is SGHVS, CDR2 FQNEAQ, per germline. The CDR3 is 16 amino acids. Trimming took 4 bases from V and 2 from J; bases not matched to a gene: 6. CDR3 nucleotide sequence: TGTGCCAGCAGCTCCTTAGCGGGAGGAAACACAGATACGCAGTATTTT. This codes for CASSSLAGGNTDTQYF.

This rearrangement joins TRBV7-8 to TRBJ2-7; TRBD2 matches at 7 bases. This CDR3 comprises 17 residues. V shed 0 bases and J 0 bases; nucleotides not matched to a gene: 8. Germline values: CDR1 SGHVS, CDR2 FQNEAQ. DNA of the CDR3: TGTGCCAGCAGCTTAGCGAGAACTAGCGACGGCTCCTACGAGCAGTACTTC. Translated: CASSLARTSDGSYEQYF. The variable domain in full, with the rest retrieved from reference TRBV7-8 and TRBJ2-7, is GAGVSQSPRYKVAKRGQDVALRCDPISGHVSLFWYQQALGQGPEFLTYFQNEAQLDKSGLPSDRFFAERPEGSVSTLKIQRTQQEDSAVYLCASSLARTSDGSYEQYFGPGTRLTVT.

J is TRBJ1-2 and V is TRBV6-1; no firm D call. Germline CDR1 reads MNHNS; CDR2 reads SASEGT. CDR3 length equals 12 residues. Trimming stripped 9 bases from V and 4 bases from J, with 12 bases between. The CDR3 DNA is TGTGCCAGTAACAGAGTGGTCTATGGCTACACCTTC. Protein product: CASNRVVYGYTF.

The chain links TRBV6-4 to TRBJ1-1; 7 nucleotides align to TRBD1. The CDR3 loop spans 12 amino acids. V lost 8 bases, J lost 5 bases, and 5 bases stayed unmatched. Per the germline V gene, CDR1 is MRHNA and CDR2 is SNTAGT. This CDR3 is CASLDRETEAFF. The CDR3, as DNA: TGTGCCAGCTTAGACAGGGAAACTGAAGCTTTCTTT.

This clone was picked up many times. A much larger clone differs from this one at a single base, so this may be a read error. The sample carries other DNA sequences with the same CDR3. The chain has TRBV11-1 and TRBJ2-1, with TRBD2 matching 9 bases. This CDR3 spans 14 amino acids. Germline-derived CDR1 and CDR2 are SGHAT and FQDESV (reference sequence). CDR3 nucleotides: TGTGCTAGCAGCTTGCGGGAGGGCCCGAATGAGCAGTTCTTC. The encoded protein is CASSLREGPNEQFF. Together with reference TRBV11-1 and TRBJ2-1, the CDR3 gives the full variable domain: EAEVAQSPRYKITEKSQAVAFWCDPISGHATLYWYRQILGQGPELLVQFQDESVVDDSQLPKDRFSAERLKGVDSTLKIQPAELGDSAMYLCASSLREGPNEQFFGPGTRLTVL.

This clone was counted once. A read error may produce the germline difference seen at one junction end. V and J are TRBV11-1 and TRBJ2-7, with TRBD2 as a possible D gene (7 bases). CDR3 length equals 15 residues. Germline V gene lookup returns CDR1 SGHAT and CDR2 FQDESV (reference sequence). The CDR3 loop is CASSPEPLGGHEHYF. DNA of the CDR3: TGTGCCAGCAGCCCAGAACCTCTCGGGGGGCACGAGCATTACTTC.

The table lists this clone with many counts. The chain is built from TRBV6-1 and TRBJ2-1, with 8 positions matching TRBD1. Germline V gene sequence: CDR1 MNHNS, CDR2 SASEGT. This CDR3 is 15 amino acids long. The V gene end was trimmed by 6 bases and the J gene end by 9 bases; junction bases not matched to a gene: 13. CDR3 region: CASRDRQGRYGEQFF. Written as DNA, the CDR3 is TGTGCCAGCAGAGACCGACAGGGGCGATATGGTGAGCAGTTCTTC.

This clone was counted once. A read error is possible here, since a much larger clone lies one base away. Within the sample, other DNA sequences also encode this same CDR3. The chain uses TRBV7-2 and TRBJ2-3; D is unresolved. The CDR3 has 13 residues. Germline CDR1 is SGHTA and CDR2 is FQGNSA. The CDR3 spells CASSSGITDTQYF. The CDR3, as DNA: TGTGCCAGTAGCTCCGGTATCACAGATACGCAGTATTTT. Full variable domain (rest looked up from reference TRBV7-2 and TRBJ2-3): GAGVSQSPSNKVTEKGKDVELRCDPISGHTALYWYRQSLGQGLEFLIYFQGNSAPDKSGLPSDRFSAERTGGSVSTLTIQRTQQEDSAVYLCASSSGITDTQYFGPGTRLTVL.

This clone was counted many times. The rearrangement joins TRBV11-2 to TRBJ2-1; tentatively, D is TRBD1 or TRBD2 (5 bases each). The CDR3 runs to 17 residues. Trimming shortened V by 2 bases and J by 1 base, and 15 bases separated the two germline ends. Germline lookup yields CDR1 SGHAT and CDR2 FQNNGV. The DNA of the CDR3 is TGTGCCAGCAGCTTAATGAGGGGCCCGAATTCCTACAATGAGCAGTTCTTC. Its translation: CASSLMRGPNSYNEQFF.

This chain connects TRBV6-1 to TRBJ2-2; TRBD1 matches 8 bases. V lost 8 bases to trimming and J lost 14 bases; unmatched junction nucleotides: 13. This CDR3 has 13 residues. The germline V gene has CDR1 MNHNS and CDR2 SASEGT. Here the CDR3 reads CASRDRNVGHLFF. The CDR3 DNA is TGTGCCAGCCGGGACAGGAACGTCGGGCATCTGTTTTTT.

The CDR3 DNA sequence: TGTGCCAGCAGTATCCGGACTAGCGGGAGAGCAGATACGCAGTATTTT. Protein sequence: CASSIRTSGRADTQYF. The chain employs TRBV27 and TRBJ2-3, with 13 bases matching TRBD2. Germline-derived CDR1 and CDR2 are MNHEY and SMNVEV (reference sequence). V lost 5 bases and J lost 4; bases outside the gene matches: 6. The CDR3 runs to 16 residues.

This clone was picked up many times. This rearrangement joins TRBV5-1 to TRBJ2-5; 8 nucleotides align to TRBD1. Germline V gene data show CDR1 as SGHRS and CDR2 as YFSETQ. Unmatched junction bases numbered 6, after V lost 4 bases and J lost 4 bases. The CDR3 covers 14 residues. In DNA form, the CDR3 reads TGCGCCAGCAGCCCGAGACAGGGGAGAGAGACCCAGTACTTC. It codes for CASSPRQGRETQYF. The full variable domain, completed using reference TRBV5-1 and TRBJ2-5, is KAGVTQTPRYLIKTRGQQVTLSCSPISGHRSVSWYQQTPGQGLQFLFEYFSETQRNKGNFPGRFSGRQFSNSRSEMNVSTLELGDSALYLCASSPRQGRETQYFGPGTRLLVL.

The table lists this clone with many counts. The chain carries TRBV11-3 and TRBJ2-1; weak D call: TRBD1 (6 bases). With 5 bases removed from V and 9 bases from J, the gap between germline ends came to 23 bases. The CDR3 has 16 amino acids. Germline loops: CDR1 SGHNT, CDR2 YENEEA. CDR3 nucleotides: TGTGCCAGCAGCCCAATCCCGACAGGCGGGCGGAGTGAGCAGTTCTTC. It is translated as CASSPIPTGGRSEQFF.

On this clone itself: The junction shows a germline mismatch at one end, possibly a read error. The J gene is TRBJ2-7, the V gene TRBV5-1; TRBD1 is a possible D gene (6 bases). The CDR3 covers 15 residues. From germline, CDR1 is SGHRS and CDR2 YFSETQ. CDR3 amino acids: CASSFLWTAGYAQYF. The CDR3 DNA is TGCGCCAGCAGCTTTCTCTGGACAGCAGGCTACGCGCAGTACTTC. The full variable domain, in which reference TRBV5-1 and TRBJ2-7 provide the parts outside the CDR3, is KAGVTQTPRYLIKTRGQQVTLSCSPISGHRSVSWYQQTPGQGLQFLFEYFSETQRNKGNFPGRFSGRQFSNSRSEMNVSTLELGDSALYLCASSFLWTAGYAQYFGPGTRLTVT.

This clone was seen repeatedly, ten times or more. Written as DNA, the CDR3 is TGTGCCAGCACTGGAACCCGACACGTAGGAAACACCATATATTTT. Translated, it gives CASTGTRHVGNTIYF. The chain employs TRBV14 and TRBJ1-3, with D unclear. The germline V gene has CDR1 SGHDN and CDR2 FVKESK. This CDR3 has 15 residues. Trimming removed 7 bases at V and 4 bases at J, with 17 bases between.

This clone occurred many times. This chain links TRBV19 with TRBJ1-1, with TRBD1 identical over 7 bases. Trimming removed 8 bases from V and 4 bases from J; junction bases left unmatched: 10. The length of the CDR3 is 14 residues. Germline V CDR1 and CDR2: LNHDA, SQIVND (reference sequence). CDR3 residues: CASRKGGAGTEAFF. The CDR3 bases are TGTGCCAGTCGCAAAGGGGGCGCCGGCACTGAAGCTTTCTTT.

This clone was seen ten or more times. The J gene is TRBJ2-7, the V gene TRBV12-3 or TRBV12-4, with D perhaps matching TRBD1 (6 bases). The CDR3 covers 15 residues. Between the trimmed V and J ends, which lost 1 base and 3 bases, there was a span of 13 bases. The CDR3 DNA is TGTGCCAGCAGTTTAGACCCACAGGGTTTCTACGAGCAGTACTTC. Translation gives CASSLDPQGFYEQYF.

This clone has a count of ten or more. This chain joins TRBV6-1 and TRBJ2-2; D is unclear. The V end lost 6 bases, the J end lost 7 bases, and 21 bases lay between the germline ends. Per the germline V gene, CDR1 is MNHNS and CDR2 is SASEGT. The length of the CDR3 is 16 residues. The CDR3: CASRGRASLLGGELFF. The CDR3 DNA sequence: TGTGCCAGCAGAGGACGGGCTAGTCTGCTGGGCGGGGAGCTGTTTTTT.

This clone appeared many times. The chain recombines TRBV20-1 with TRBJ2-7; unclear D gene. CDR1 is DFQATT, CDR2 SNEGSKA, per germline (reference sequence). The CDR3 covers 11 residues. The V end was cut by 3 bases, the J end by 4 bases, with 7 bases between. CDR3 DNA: TGCAGTGCTAGCGGGCTATACGAGCAGTACTTC. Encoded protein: CSASGLYEQYF.

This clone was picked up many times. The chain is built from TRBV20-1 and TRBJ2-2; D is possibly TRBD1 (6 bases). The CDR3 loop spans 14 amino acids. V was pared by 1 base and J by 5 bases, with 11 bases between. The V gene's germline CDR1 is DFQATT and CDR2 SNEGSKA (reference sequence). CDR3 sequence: CSARANTGTGELFF. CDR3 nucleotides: TGCAGTGCTAGAGCAAATACAGGGACCGGGGAGCTGTTTTTT.

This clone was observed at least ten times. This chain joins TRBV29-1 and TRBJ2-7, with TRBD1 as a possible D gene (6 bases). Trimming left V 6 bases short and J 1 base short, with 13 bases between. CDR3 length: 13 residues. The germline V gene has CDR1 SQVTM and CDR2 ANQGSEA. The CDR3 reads CSVKQGGSYEQYF. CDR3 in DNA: TGCAGCGTCAAACAGGGTGGGTCCTACGAGCAGTACTTC.

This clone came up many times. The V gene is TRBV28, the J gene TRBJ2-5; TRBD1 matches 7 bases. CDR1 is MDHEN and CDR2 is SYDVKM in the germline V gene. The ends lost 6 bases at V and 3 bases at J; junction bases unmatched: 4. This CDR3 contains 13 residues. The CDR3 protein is CASSRQGEETQYF. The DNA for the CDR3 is TGTGCCAGCAGCCGACAGGGTGAAGAGACCCAGTACTTC.

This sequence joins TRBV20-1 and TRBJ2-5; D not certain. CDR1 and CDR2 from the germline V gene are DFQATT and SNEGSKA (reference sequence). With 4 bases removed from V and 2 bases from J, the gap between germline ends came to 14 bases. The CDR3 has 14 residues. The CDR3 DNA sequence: TGCAGTGCTAAGGGAAGGCAGATACAAGAGACCCAGTACTTC. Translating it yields CSAKGRQIQETQYF.